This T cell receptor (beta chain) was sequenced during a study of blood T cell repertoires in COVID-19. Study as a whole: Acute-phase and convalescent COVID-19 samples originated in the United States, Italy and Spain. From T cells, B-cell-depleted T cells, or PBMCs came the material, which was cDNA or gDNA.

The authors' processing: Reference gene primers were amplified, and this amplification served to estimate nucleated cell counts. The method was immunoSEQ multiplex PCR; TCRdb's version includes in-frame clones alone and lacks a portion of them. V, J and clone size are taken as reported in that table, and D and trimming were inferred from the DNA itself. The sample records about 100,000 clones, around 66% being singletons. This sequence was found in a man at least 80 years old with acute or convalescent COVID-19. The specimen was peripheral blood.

CDR3 sequence reads: CASSETMNTEAFF. For the CDR3, the DNA is TGTGCCAGCAGCGAGACTATGAACACTGAAGCTTTCTTT. The chain couples TRBV5-6 to TRBJ1-1; D remains unclear. The length of the CDR3 is 13 residues. Germline CDR1 reads SGHDT; CDR2 reads YYEEEE. V lost 4 bases, J lost 0 bases, and 7 bases lay in between. Based on the CDR3 plus reference TRBV5-6 and TRBJ1-1, the full variable domain is DAGVTQSPTHLIKTRGQQVTLRCSPKSGHDTVSWYQQALGQGPQFIFQYYEEEERQRGNFPDRFSGHQFPNYSSELNVNALLLGDSALYLCASSETMNTEAFFGQGTRLTVV.